The clone carrying this TCR beta chain was seen more than once but under ten times. No antigen is known for it. These data are taken from a study of identical twins. General study points: Insertions were reduced in abundant cord blood beta clonotypes but not in memory repertoires. Conclusions rested on cross-sectional statistics rather than following the same donors.

TCRdb re-derived calls from the 5' RACE reads in MiXCR, one entry per CDR3 protein. The sample carries 600,000 to 800,000 distinct CDR3 sequences, 21% recorded once. These data were also reused for a study on T cells expressing NK-cell markers.

The sequence was obtained from a woman between 18 and 30 years old in good health. The sequenced material came from PBMCs.

DNA of the CDR3: TGCGCCAGCAGCTTGGAGGCAGCCTTGAACACTGAAGCTTTCTTT. It encodes CASSLEAALNTEAFF. The chain uses TRBV5-1 and TRBJ1-1; unclear D gene. The CDR3 spans 15 residues. Germline CDR1 is SGHRS and CDR2 is YFSETQ. Trimming left V 0 bases short and J 0 bases short, with 9 bases between.